The 19 T cell receptor beta chains reported below all come from one sample, sequenced in a study of blood T cell repertoires in COVID-19. Profiled with immunoSEQ multiplex PCR; TCRdb holds only in-frame clones, not every one. The table includes fewer than 500,000 clones, roughly 88% detected once. Sequencing was carried out using peripheral blood. The receptors derive from a woman in her twenties or thirties with active or convalescent COVID-19.

This rearrangement joins TRBV21-1 to TRBJ2-7; TRBD2 is taken as the D call from the table, unchecked against the DNA. TRBV21-1 counts as a pseudogene. The CDR3 consists of 13 residues. The CDR3 is CASLRPFGNEQYF. The CDR3 region has the DNA TGTGCCAGCTTACGGCCCTTCGGGAACGAGCAGTACTTC.

The J gene is TRBJ2-7, the V gene TRBV5-4; 13 bases line up with TRBD2. CDR3 length: 15 amino acids. The trim removed 4 bases at V and 5 bases at J, leaving 6 bases unmatched. Looked up from germline, CDR1 is SGHNT and CDR2 is YYREEE (reference sequence). DNA for the CDR3: TGTGCCAGCAGCCCCGGACTAGCGGGAGTCCACGAGCAGTACTTC. As protein: CASSPGLAGVHEQYF.

The chain combines TRBV15 with TRBJ1-1, with TRBD1 as a possible D gene (6 bases). Trimming cost V 3 bases and J 3 bases, with 8 bases left between them. The CDR3 runs 13 residues. Germline V gives CDR1 LNHNV, CDR2 YYDKDF (reference sequence). CDR3 nucleotide sequence: TGTGCCACCAGCAGGAAGGGGGACACTGAAGCTTTCTTT. It translates to CATSRKGDTEAFF.

The V gene is TRBV3-1 (or the pseudogene TRBV3-2), the J gene TRBJ1-6, with D uncertain. The CDR3 runs 15 residues. Germline V gene data show CDR1 as LGHDT and CDR2 as YNNKEL (reference sequence). V lost 1 base and J lost 9, with 13 bases in between. The CDR3 coding sequence is TGTGCCAGCAGCCAAGGGACTAGCGTTCGTTCACCCCTCCACTTT. Protein: CASSQGTSVRSPLHF.

This chain connects TRBV3-1 (or the pseudogene TRBV3-2) to TRBJ1-4; D possibly corresponds to TRBD1 (5 bases). The CDR3 covers 13 residues. V was shortened by 3 bases and J by 8 bases, with 10 bases between the two germline ends. CDR1 is LGHDT, CDR2 YNNKEL, per germline (reference sequence). The DNA for the CDR3 is TGTGCCAGCAGCCATGAGTGGGGCGAAAAACTGTTTTTT. This sequence encodes CASSHEWGEKLFF.

The V gene is TRBV14, the J gene TRBJ2-3; 10 bases agree with TRBD2. The CDR3 is 15 residues long. Trimming took 5 bases from V and 0 from J; bases not matched to a gene: 2. CDR1 and CDR2 (germline): SGHDN, FVKESK. CDR3 nucleotide sequence: TGTGCCAGCAGCTTAGCGGGGGGAAGCACAGATACGCAGTATTTT. As protein: CASSLAGGSTDTQYF.

This sequence joins TRBV9 and TRBJ2-3, with 9 bases matching TRBD2. Unmatched junction bases numbered 10, after V lost 3 bases and J lost 8 bases. CDR1 and CDR2 from the germline V gene are SGDLS and YYNGEE. There are 15 residues in the CDR3. The CDR3 reads CASSAPSSGTGTQYF. DNA of the CDR3: TGTGCCAGCAGCGCCCCCTCTAGCGGGACGGGTACGCAGTATTTT.

In this sample, this clone turned up once. J is TRBJ2-1 and V is TRBV5-1; TRBD1 matches 7 bases. Losses at the gene ends were 4 bases for V and 2 bases for J; bases not matched to a gene: 6. The CDR3 contains 15 residues. CDR1 SGHRS and CDR2 YFSETQ come from the germline V gene. The CDR3 is CASSPRQGTYNEQFF. The CDR3 DNA is TGCGCCAGCAGCCCGCGACAGGGAACCTACAATGAGCAGTTCTTC.

This sequence joins TRBV7-8 and TRBJ2-5; D remains ambiguous. CDR1 and CDR2 (germline): SGHVS, FQNEAQ. The V end lost 2 bases, the J end lost 5 bases, and 12 bases lay between the germline ends. CDR3 length equals 14 residues. The CDR3 loop reads CASSLFQFSETQYF. Here the CDR3 DNA reads TGTGCCAGCAGCTTATTCCAGTTTTCGGAGACCCAGTACTTC.

This chain uses TRBV11-2 with TRBJ1-4; D not resolved. The CDR3 runs to 13 residues. Deletions cut 3 bases from V and 8 bases from J, with 10 bases between. CDR1 is SGHAT and CDR2 is FQNNGV in the germline V gene. CDR3 residues: CASSLGRGEKLFF. Written as DNA, the CDR3 is TGTGCCAGCAGCTTGGGAAGAGGGGAAAAACTGTTTTTT.

This chain uses TRBV6-5 with TRBJ2-3, with D uncertain. The CDR3 consists of 15 residues. In germline, CDR1 is MNHEY, CDR2 SVGAGI. The V and J ends lost 11 bases and 3 bases respectively, with 21 bases between them. CDR3 amino acids: CALFSPTVRTDTQYF. As DNA, the CDR3 is TGTGCCCTTTTTTCCCCGACTGTTAGGACAGATACGCAGTATTTT.

This clone has a single count. The chain employs TRBV27 and TRBJ2-1; D not resolved. This CDR3 is 13 amino acids long. The germline V gene has CDR1 MNHEY and CDR2 SMNVEV (reference sequence). V lost 3 bases to trimming and J lost 6 bases, with 9 bases between them. The DNA for the CDR3 is TGTGCCAGCAGTTTTAGAATACTCAATGAGCAGTTCTTC. Its protein product is CASSFRILNEQFF.

This chain connects TRBV7-8 to TRBJ2-6; weak D call: TRBD1 (5 bases). The CDR3 is 18 amino acids. The V gene lost 3 bases and the J gene lost 0 bases, with 15 bases spanning the gap. From germline, CDR1 is SGHVS and CDR2 FQNEAQ. CDR3 residues: CASSLLSGPSSGANVLTF. The CDR3 region has the DNA TGTGCCAGCAGCTTGCTGTCAGGGCCCAGCTCTGGGGCCAACGTCCTGACTTTC.

V gene TRBV5-1 combines with J gene TRBJ1-1; TRBD1 matches 8 bases. The V segment lost 3 bases and the J segment 5 bases; nucleotides outside the gene matches: 6. Germline CDR1 and CDR2: SGHRS and YFSETQ. The CDR3 spans 14 residues. The CDR3 here is CASSWSDRGTEAFF. The CDR3 coding sequence is TGCGCCAGCAGCTGGAGTGACAGGGGTACTGAAGCTTTCTTT.

This clone was seen only a few times. The V gene is TRBV18, the J gene TRBJ2-6; D gene uncertain. The CDR3 extends over 14 amino acids. Trimming removed 3 bases at V and 1 base at J, with 4 bases between. Germline assignment: CDR1 KGHSH and CDR2 LQKENI. The CDR3 DNA is TGTGCCAGCTCACCCCCATCTGGGGCCAACGTCCTGACTTTC. Protein sequence: CASSPPSGANVLTF.

The rearrangement links TRBV2 to TRBJ1-1, with D possibly TRBD1 on 6 matching bases. There are 15 residues in the CDR3. Germline V gives CDR1 SNHLY, CDR2 FYNNEI. The germline V and J ends were trimmed by 8 bases and 4 bases, with 20 bases remaining between them. The CDR3 region is CASHWDTSRGTEAFF. CDR3 bases: TGTGCCAGCCACTGGGACACCTCGAGGGGCACTGAAGCTTTCTTT.

This clone appeared once. This chain links TRBV4-1 with TRBJ1-2; weak D call: TRBD1 (5 bases). The germline gives CDR1 MGHRA, CDR2 YSYEKL. V shed 0 bases and J shed 6 bases, with 17 bases lying between them. This CDR3 comprises 16 residues. The CDR3 region has the DNA TGCGCCAGCAGCCAAGAAGGGATAGGGGCAGGGCATGGCTACACCTTC. Its translation is CASSQEGIGAGHGYTF.

The table lists this clone with a count of one. The rearrangement joins TRBV19 to TRBJ2-7; 10 bases are shared with TRBD1. V lost 10 bases to trimming and J lost 2 bases; unmatched junction nucleotides: 11. Germline loops: CDR1 LNHDA, CDR2 SQIVND (reference sequence). The CDR3 is 15 residues long. Here the CDR3 DNA reads TGTGCCACTTCTTATACCGGGACAGGGGCCTACGAGCAGTACTTC. It translates to CATSYTGTGAYEQYF.

The chain is built from TRBV29-1 and TRBJ2-1, with 8 bases fitting TRBD1. CDR1 is SQVTM and CDR2 is ANQGSEA in the germline V gene. The V and J ends lost 7 bases and 6 bases, in that order; junction bases with no gene match: 11. The length of the CDR3 is 14 residues. CDR3 protein: CSALRNRGANEQFF. The CDR3 DNA follows: TGCAGCGCCTTAAGGAACAGGGGGGCCAATGAGCAGTTCTTC.